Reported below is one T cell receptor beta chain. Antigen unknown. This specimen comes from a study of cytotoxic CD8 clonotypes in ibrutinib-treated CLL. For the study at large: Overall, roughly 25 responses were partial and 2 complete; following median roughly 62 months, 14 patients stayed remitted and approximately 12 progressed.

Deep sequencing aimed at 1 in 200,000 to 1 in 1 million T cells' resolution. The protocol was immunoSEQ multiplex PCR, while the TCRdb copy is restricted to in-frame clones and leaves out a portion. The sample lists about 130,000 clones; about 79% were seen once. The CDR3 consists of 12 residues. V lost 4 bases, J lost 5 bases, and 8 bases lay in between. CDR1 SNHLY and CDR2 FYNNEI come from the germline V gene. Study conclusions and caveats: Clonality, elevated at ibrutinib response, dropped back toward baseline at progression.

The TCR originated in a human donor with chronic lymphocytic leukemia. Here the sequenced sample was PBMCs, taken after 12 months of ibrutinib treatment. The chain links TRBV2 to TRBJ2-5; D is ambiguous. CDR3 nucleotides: TGTGCCAGCAGTGCAGATAGGGAGACCCAGTACTTC. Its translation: CASSADRETQYF.